The 25 T cell receptor beta chains listed next were all sequenced from one sample in a study of shared clonotypes between healthy human individuals. The method was immunoSEQ multiplex PCR; TCRdb's version includes in-frame clones alone and lacks a portion of them. The table records 850,000 to 1,200,000 clones, about 77% of them present only once. Sequenced material: memory CD4+ T cells sorted from blood. This sample's subset: CD45RA-negative fraction. All receptors come from a man younger than 35 in good health.

The CDR3 DNA is TGTGCCATCAGTAGACTAGCGGGGGATCCTTACGAGCAGTACTTC. This sequence encodes CAISRLAGDPYEQYF. This chain joins TRBV10-3 and TRBJ2-7, with TRBD2 matching over 12 bases. The CDR3 loop spans 15 amino acids. The J segment lost 4 bases and the V segment lost 5 bases, leaving 6 bases of the junction unmatched. The V gene's germline CDR1 is ENHRY and CDR2 SYGVKD.

J is TRBJ2-7 and V is TRBV27; 13 positions agree with TRBD2. The CDR3 has 16 amino acids. Trimming took 3 bases from V and 3 from J; bases not matched to a gene: 5. Germline V CDR1 and CDR2: MNHEY, SMNVEV (reference sequence). The CDR3 nucleotides are TGTGCCAGCAGTTTCGGGACTAGCGGGAATGGCTACGAGCAGTACTTC. Translating gives CASSFGTSGNGYEQYF.

The chain is built from TRBV5-6 and TRBJ2-3; possible D gene TRBD1, 5 bases. Trimming pared 4 bases from V and 3 bases from J, leaving 9 bases between. This CDR3 has 13 residues. Germline V lookup: CDR1 SGHDT, CDR2 YYEEEE. The DNA for the CDR3 is TGTGCCAGCAGCACGACAGCAACAGATACGCAGTATTTT. It is translated as CASSTTATDTQYF.

The chain is built from TRBV2 and TRBJ1-4; the D gene is possibly TRBD1 (5 bases). The CDR3 sequence is 13 residues long. The V end was cut by 9 bases, the J end by 11 bases, with 19 bases between. Germline V CDR1 and CDR2: SNHLY, FYNNEI. In nucleotides, the CDR3 is TGTGCCAGTGTCACGGGGGTGGCAGGGAAACTGTTTTTT. It is translated as CASVTGVAGKLFF.

CDR3 sequence (DNA): TGCGCCAGCAGCTTATTGCGGAGCGGCGGGAGTAATACAGATACGCAGTATTTT. Protein: CASSLLRSGGSNTDTQYF. The V and J genes are TRBV5-1 and TRBJ2-3; 7 bases agree with TRBD2. Germline V gene data show CDR1 as SGHRS and CDR2 as YFSETQ. CDR3 length equals 18 residues. Losses at the gene ends were 2 bases for V and 3 bases for J; bases not matched to a gene: 15.

CDR3 protein: CASSLSSQGFNQPQHF. The CDR3, as DNA: TGTGCCAGCAGCTTGTCTTCGCAGGGTTTCAATCAGCCCCAGCATTTT. The rearrangement uses TRBV5-6 and TRBJ1-5; TRBD1 is a possible D gene (5 bases). Trimming stripped 1 base from V and 3 bases from J, with 14 bases between. Germline CDR1 SGHDT, CDR2 YYEEEE. The CDR3 is made up of 16 amino acids.

The J gene is TRBJ2-6, the V gene TRBV6-1, with D perhaps matching TRBD1 (6 bases). Germline V lookup: CDR1 MNHNS, CDR2 SASEGT. The CDR3 runs to 15 residues. V lost 2 bases to trimming and J lost 2 bases, with 7 bases between them. The CDR3 DNA is TGTGCCAGCAGTGAAAGGACAGCTGGGGCCAACGTCCTGACTTTC. Translation: CASSERTAGANVLTF.

V is TRBV7-9 and J is TRBJ2-7; TRBD1 agrees at 9 bases. Germline V gene sequence: CDR1 SEHNR, CDR2 FQNEAQ (reference sequence). The ends lost 3 bases at V and 5 bases at J; junction bases unmatched: 8. The CDR3 spans 15 residues. CDR3 protein: CASSFSQGAGNEQYF. The CDR3 region has the DNA TGTGCCAGCAGCTTCTCACAGGGGGCAGGCAACGAGCAGTACTTC.

The rearrangement joins TRBV2 to TRBJ1-2, with a weak D call TRBD1 (5 bases). With 5 bases removed from V and 2 bases from J, the gap between germline ends came to 18 bases. From germline, CDR1 is SNHLY and CDR2 FYNNEI. This CDR3 has 16 residues. CDR3 region: CASSQRMGVRNYGYTF. The DNA for the CDR3 is TGTGCCAGCAGTCAAAGAATGGGGGTCCGGAACTATGGCTACACCTTC.

V is TRBV2 and J is TRBJ2-3; no clear D gene. V shed 4 bases and J shed 3 bases, with 8 bases lying between them. This CDR3 has 13 amino acids. Looked up from germline, CDR1 is SNHLY and CDR2 is FYNNEI. The CDR3 is CASSGPRTDTQYF. The CDR3 DNA reads TGTGCCAGCAGTGGACCGAGGACAGATACGCAGTATTTT.

This clone was found once. The chain has TRBV10-3 and TRBJ2-3; D not certain. Trimming pared 0 bases from V and 5 bases from J, leaving 6 bases between. CDR3 length: 13 amino acids. Germline V gene sequence: CDR1 ENHRY, CDR2 SYGVKD. The CDR3 DNA follows: TGTGCCATCAGTGAGTCGAGAGAAGATACGCAGTATTTT. Protein: CAISESREDTQYF.

The chain couples TRBV7-2 to TRBJ2-1, with 8 nucleotides matching TRBD2. V was clipped by 2 bases and J by 9 bases; unmatched bases: 9. The CDR3 has 15 residues. Germline CDR1 reads SGHTA; CDR2 reads FQGNSA. Here the CDR3 reads CASSLQSGSAGEQFF. The CDR3, as DNA: TGTGCCAGCAGCTTACAAAGCGGGAGCGCTGGTGAGCAGTTCTTC.

The chain carries TRBV6-6 and TRBJ2-2; 13 positions agree with TRBD2. This CDR3 spans 16 amino acids. Per germline, CDR1 MNHNY and CDR2 SVGAGI (reference sequence). Unmatched junction bases numbered 8, after V lost 6 bases and J lost 7 bases. The CDR3 DNA is TGTGCCAGCAGCAGGACTAGCGGGAGTAGTGGCGGGGAGCTGTTTTTT. Its protein product is CASSRTSGSSGGELFF.

The chain employs TRBV2 and TRBJ2-7; D might be TRBD1 (6 bases). The V end lost 2 bases, the J end lost 7 bases, and 9 bases lay between the germline ends. Germline assignment: CDR1 SNHLY and CDR2 FYNNEI. The CDR3 runs 12 residues. The CDR3 nucleotides are TGTGCCAGCAGTGAACGAAGGGGGGAGCAGTACTTC. Amino acid sequence: CASSERRGEQYF.

In its sample, this clone was seen once. The gene calls are TRBV6-5 and TRBJ2-2, with D possibly being TRBD2 (5 bases). The length of the CDR3 is 13 residues. Trimming took 4 bases from V and 6 from J, leaving 9 bases between them. Per germline, CDR1 MNHEY and CDR2 SVGAGI. The CDR3 spells CASSLQEAGELFF. DNA of the CDR3: TGTGCCAGCAGTTTGCAGGAGGCCGGGGAGCTGTTTTTT.

Notes on this clone: Germline and junction disagree at one end, which may indicate a read error. At the DNA level, this CDR3 is encoded by other sequences in the same sample as well. The CDR3 loop is CASSPGLGSTDTQYF. In DNA, the CDR3 is TGTGCTAGCAGCCCAGGTCTGGGTAGCACAGATACGCAGTATTTT. The rearrangement joins TRBV7-7 to TRBJ2-3; D is unresolved. The CDR3 runs to 15 residues. Germline V CDR1 and CDR2: SSHAT, FNYEAQ (reference sequence).

This clone was seen just once. The CDR3 is CASSQRTGIDSGELFF. In DNA form, the CDR3 reads TGTGCCAGCAGCCAAAGGACAGGCATAGATTCCGGGGAGCTGTTTTTT. The chain couples TRBV4-2 to TRBJ2-2; 7 bases match TRBD1. From germline, CDR1 is LGHNA and CDR2 YNFKEQ. After removal of 2 bases from V and 6 bases from J, the junction contained 9 bases not matched to a gene. This CDR3 spans 16 amino acids.

The V and J genes are TRBV15 and TRBJ1-2, with D tentatively TRBD1 (5 bases). CDR1 is LNHNV, CDR2 YYDKDF, per germline (reference sequence). Trimming pared 5 bases from V and 4 bases from J, leaving 14 bases between. The CDR3 loop spans 14 amino acids. The CDR3 region has the DNA TGTGCCACCAGCGTACAGGAGCTCGGCTATGGCTACACCTTC. Protein sequence: CATSVQELGYGYTF.

The gene calls are TRBV15 and TRBJ1-2; a possible D gene is TRBD1 (6 bases). V lost 5 bases and J 1 base, leaving 14 bases between the germline ends. The germline V gene encodes CDR1 LNHNV and CDR2 YYDKDF (reference sequence). This CDR3 contains 15 residues. The CDR3 sequence is CATSRGQFLNYGYTF. CDR3 sequence (DNA): TGTGCCACCAGCCGCGGACAGTTCCTTAACTATGGCTACACCTTC.

The chain links TRBV28 to TRBJ1-1, with 10 bases lining up with TRBD1. With V trimmed by 7 bases and J by 4 bases, 15 bases remained unmatched. This CDR3 comprises 17 residues. Germline CDR1 reads MDHEN; CDR2 reads SYDVKM. CDR3 protein: CASIPPIGTGASTEAFF. DNA for the CDR3: TGTGCCAGCATCCCTCCTATCGGGACAGGGGCGTCCACTGAAGCTTTCTTT. Full variable domain (missing parts from reference TRBV28 and TRBJ1-1): DVKVTQSSRYLVKRTGEKVFLECVQDMDHENMFWYRQDPGLGLRLIYFSYDVKMKEKGDIPEGYSVSREKKERFSLILESASTNQTSMYLCASIPPIGTGASTEAFFGQGTRLTVV.

The V gene is TRBV27, the J gene TRBJ1-6, with TRBD1 identical over 9 bases. The V and J ends lost 8 bases and 7 bases, in that order; junction bases with no gene match: 6. The germline gives CDR1 MNHEY, CDR2 SMNVEV (reference sequence). This CDR3 contains 14 residues. The CDR3 nucleotides are TGTGCCAGCTGCCTTGGGACAGGGAATTCACCCCTCCACTTT. Its protein product is CASCLGTGNSPLHF.

As concerns this clone: Other nucleotide sequences in the sample specify the same CDR3. The CDR3, as DNA: TGTGCCAGCAGCCTACTAGCGGGAGCCCGCTACGAGCAGTACTTC. Its translation is CASSLLAGARYEQYF. This rearrangement joins TRBV7-2 to TRBJ2-7; 11 positions agree with TRBD2. After removal of 5 bases from V and 3 bases from J, the junction contained 6 bases not matched to a gene. CDR1 is SGHTA and CDR2 is FQGNSA in the germline V gene. This CDR3 comprises 15 residues.

This clone was counted only a few times. The chain carries TRBV2 and TRBJ2-7; no clear D. The CDR3 length is 11 residues. Germline CDR1 and CDR2: SNHLY and FYNNEI. The ends were cut back, 5 bases at V and 8 bases at J, with 10 bases in the middle. The CDR3: CASSLRSQQYF. The CDR3 DNA follows: TGTGCCAGCAGTTTACGTTCCCAGCAGTACTTC.

The chain carries TRBV5-6 and TRBJ1-2; no reliable D call. V lost 6 bases to trimming and J lost 2 bases, with 11 bases between them. The V gene's germline CDR1 is SGHDT and CDR2 YYEEEE. The CDR3 consists of 13 residues. The CDR3 sequence is CASIKKGNYGYTF. CDR3 DNA: TGTGCCAGCATCAAGAAAGGGAACTATGGCTACACCTTC.

Ten or more counts support this clone. This chain joins TRBV10-3 and TRBJ1-2, with D possibly being TRBD1 (5 bases). Germline values: CDR1 ENHRY, CDR2 SYGVKD. The CDR3 covers 16 residues. Trimming pared 4 bases from V and 1 base from J, leaving 16 bases between. This chain's CDR3 is CAISGGAGHVNYGYTF. CDR3 DNA sequence: TGTGCCATCAGTGGGGGAGCCGGACACGTTAACTATGGCTACACCTTC.